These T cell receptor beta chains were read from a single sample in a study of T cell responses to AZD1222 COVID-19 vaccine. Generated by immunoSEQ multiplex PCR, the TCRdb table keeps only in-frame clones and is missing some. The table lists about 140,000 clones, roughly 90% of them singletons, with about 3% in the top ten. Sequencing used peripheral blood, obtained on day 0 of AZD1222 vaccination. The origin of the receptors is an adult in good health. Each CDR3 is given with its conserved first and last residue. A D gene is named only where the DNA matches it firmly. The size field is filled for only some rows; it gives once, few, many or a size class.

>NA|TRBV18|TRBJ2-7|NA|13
TGTGCCAGCTCACCCGGACAGACCTACGAGCAGTACTTC
CASSPGQTYEQYF
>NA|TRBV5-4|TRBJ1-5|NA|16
TGTGCCAGCAGCTTGGGAGGGGCCCACGGCAATCAGCCCCAGCATTTT
CASSLGGAHGNQPQHF
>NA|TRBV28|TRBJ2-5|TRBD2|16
TGTGCCAGCAGTTTATTCATACTAGCGGGTCAAGAGACCCAGTACTTC
CASSLFILAGQETQYF
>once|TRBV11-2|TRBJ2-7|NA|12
TGTGCCAGCAGCCGGTGGGGGTTCGAGCAGTACTTC
CASSRWGFEQYF
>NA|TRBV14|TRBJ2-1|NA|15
TGTGCCAGCAGCCAAGGACGGGCCCGTTACAATGAGCAGTTCTTC
CASSQGRARYNEQFF
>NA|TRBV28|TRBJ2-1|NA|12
TGTGCCAGCAGCCCCCGGACCCTTGGTTTATTCTTC
CASSPRTLGLFF
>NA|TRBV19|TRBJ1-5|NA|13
TGTGCCAGCAACGACAGAGAGGGACAGCCCCAGCATTTT
CASNDREGQPQHF
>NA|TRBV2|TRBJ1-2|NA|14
TGTGCCAGCAGATTGATCCCAGGGAACTATGGCTACACCTTC
CASRLIPGNYGYTF
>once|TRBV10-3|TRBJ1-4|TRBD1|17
TGTGCCATCAGCCTATTCCCGGGACAGGGGGCGATGGAAAAACTGTTTTTT
CAISLFPGQGAMEKLFF
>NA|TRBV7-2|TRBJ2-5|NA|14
TGTGCCAGCAGCTTAGTCCCAGGGGTCGAGACCCAGTACTTC
CASSLVPGVETQYF
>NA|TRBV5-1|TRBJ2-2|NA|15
TGCGCCAGCAGCTTGAAGGGACGGGACACCGGGGAGCTGTTTTTT
CASSLKGRDTGELFF
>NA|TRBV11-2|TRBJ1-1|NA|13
TGTGCCAGCAGCTTAGATGTAGCAATGGGGGCTTTCTTT
CASSLDVAMGAFF
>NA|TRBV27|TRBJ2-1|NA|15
TGTGCCAGCAGTTTAGGCGCCACAGCCTACAATGAGCAGTTCTTC
CASSLGATAYNEQFF
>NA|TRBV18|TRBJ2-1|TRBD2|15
TGTGCCAGCTCACCAAACAGCGGGGGGTCCAATGAGCAGTTCTTC
CASSPNSGGSNEQFF
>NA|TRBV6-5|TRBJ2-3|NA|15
TGTGCCAGCAGTCAGACGGCGGGGGCGGCAGATACGCAGTATTTT
CASSQTAGAADTQYF
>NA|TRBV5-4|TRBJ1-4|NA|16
TGTGCCAGCAGCTTAGGACCGCGGGTGACTAATGAAAAACTGTTTTTT
CASSLGPRVTNEKLFF
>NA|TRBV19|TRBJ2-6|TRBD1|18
TGTGCCAGTAACGGCCCCGGACAGGGGGCGCCGGGGGCCAACGTCCTGACTTTC
CASNGPGQGAPGANVLTF
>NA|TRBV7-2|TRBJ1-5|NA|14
TGTGCCAGCAGCTTCGGCCGCAGCAATCAGCCCCAGCATTTT
CASSFGRSNQPQHF
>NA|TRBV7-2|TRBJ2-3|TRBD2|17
TGTGCCAGCAGCGCCCAGACGCTAGCGGGGGGGCCATCGACGCAGTATTTT
CASSAQTLAGGPSTQYF